The sequence of this T cell receptor (beta chain) was determined in a study of cytomegalovirus exposure and HLA in healthy donors. Study observations and caveats: Most subjects had HLA-A and HLA-B alleles reportedly predicted accurately by TCR beta sequences.

For this clone: Its cognate antigen is unknown.

After removal of 5 bases from V and 4 bases from J, the junction contained 9 bases not matched to a gene. There are 15 residues in the CDR3. CDR1 SGHAT and CDR2 FQNNGV come from the germline V gene. The PCR used 60 Vbeta and 13 Jbeta primers. Data came from immunoSEQ multiplex PCR; TCRdb stores just in-frame clones and leaves some out. The data contain roughly 120,000 clones, around 64% of them singletons. The material sequenced was PBMCs. The rearrangement links TRBV11-2 to TRBJ2-3; 7 bases map to TRBD1. The clonotype originates from a woman between 25 and 40 years old in good health and CMV-seronegative. In DNA form, the CDR3 reads TGTGCCAGCAGCATGGGACAGTTTGGTTCAGATACGCAGTATTTT. The encoded protein is CASSMGQFGSDTQYF.